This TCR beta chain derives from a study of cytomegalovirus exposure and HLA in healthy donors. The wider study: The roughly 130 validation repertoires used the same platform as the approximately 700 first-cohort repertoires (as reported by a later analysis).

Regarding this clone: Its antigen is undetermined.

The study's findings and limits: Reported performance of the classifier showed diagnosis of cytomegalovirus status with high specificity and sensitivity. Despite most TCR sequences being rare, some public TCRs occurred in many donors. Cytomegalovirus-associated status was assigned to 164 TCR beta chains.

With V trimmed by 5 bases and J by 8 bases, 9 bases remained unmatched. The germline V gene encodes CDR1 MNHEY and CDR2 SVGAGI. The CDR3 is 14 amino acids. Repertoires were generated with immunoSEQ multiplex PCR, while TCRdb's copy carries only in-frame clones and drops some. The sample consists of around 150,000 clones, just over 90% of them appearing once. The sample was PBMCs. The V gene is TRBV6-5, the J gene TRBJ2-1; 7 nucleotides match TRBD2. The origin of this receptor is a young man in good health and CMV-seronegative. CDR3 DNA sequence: TGTGCCAGCAGTAAGCGGACTAGAGGGGATGAGCAGTTCTTC. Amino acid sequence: CASSKRTRGDEQFF.